This TCR beta chain was profiled in a study of T cell changes during pregnancy in multiple sclerosis. TCRdb keeps only in-frame clones here, not all; method: immunoSEQ multiplex PCR. This table holds under 45,000 clones, roughly 84% found once. This CDR3 is 17 amino acids long. V was clipped by 4 bases and J by 4 bases, with 21 bases between them. CDR1 SGDLS and CDR2 YYNGEE come from the germline V gene. The chain combines TRBV9 with TRBJ1-3; D gene unclear. The specimen was CD8+ T cells from peripheral blood mononuclear cells, collected in the first trimester of pregnancy. This receptor was obtained from a female donor with multiple sclerosis, enrolled in a pregnancy study. In DNA form, the CDR3 reads TGTGCCAGCAGCCCCTCGGGTGACCCCAGCCGGGGAAACACCATATATTTT. Protein sequence: CASSPSGDPSRGNTIYF.